In this sample, the clone carrying this T cell receptor beta chain turned up a few times. The V end lost 3 bases, the J end lost 19 bases, and 19 bases lay between the germline ends. The CDR3 has 13 amino acids. The germline gives CDR1 MDHEN, CDR2 SYDVKM. Clinical histories supplied by participants themselves formed the basis of cohort assignment. The record originates from a study of blood T cell repertoires in COVID-19. Study information: Whether acute or convalescent, the COVID-19 samples came from the United States, Italy and Spain. Nucleic acid was either cDNA or gDNA, and it came from T cells, B-cell-depleted T cells, or PBMCs.

Original data processing: Reference gene primer amplification gave nucleated cell count estimates. Libraries were prepared by immunoSEQ multiplex PCR; TCRdb keeps only in-frame clonotypes and omits some of them. The V and J calls and clone size come from that table; D and trimming were worked out from the DNA. The sample lists 350,000 to 550,000 clones, nearly 90% occurring once. The sequence derives from a woman younger than 35 with acute COVID-19. The rearrangement uses TRBV28 and TRBJ1-6; tentative D call: TRBD1 (5 bases). The sample comprised PBMCs or T cells enriched from blood (not recorded which). The CDR3 DNA sequence: TGTGCCAGCAGTTTGCCGGCAGGGAAAGGGCCACACTTT. It specifies CASSLPAGKGPHF.